This T cell receptor beta chain was retrieved from a study of blood T cell repertoires in COVID-19. Study-level background: The study drew acute and convalescent COVID-19 samples from the United States, Italy and Spain. PBMCs, B-cell-depleted T cells, or T cells provided the cDNA or gDNA that made up the material.

The CDR3 totals 14 residues. The J segment lost 5 bases and the V segment lost 8 bases, leaving 8 bases of the junction unmatched. Looked up from germline, CDR1 is LGHDT and CDR2 is YNNKEL (reference sequence). As originally analysed: Amplification from reference gene primers served as the basis for estimated nucleated cell counts. The table came from immunoSEQ multiplex PCR; TCRdb's copy has only in-frame clones and leaves some out. That table furnishes V, J and clone size, whereas the DNA furnished D and trimming. The repertoire holds tens of thousands of clones, with about 89% as singletons. The chain couples TRBV3-1 (or the pseudogene TRBV3-2) to TRBJ2-1, with 8 bases that match TRBD2. Sequencing input: peripheral blood. This sequence was found in a woman between 65 and 79 years old with active COVID-19. CDR3 sequence: CASHRAGADNEQFF. The CDR3 coding sequence is TGTGCCAGCCATAGAGCGGGGGCCGACAATGAGCAGTTCTTC.